Following are 14 T cell receptor beta chains from one sample sequenced in a study of blood T cell repertoires in COVID-19 (TCRdb year 2020). To prepare the library, the immunoSEQ multiplex PCR assay was applied. Drawn from immuneACCESS, this table holds only the in-frame rearrangements with V and J called that TCRdb kept. Clones are partly lost; checked studies trace under half to an unresolved V gene and leave the rest unexplained. The sample table records about 240,000 clones; about nine tenths of these occur just once. The ten largest clones represent 2% to 3% of the sample. Sequencing input: PBMCs or T cells enriched from blood (not recorded which). The source of these receptors is a woman aged 30 to 39 with acute COVID-19.

This chain connects TRBV20-1 to TRBJ2-7; a possible D gene is TRBD2 (6 bases). The V and J ends lost 3 bases and 4 bases respectively, with 13 bases between them. The CDR3 runs 13 residues. CDR1 is DFQATT, CDR2 SNEGSKA, per germline (reference sequence). The CDR3 sequence: CSASTGESYEQYF. As DNA, the CDR3 is TGCAGTGCTAGTACGGGAGAAAGTTACGAGCAGTACTTC.

This clone was detected once. The rearrangement joins TRBV7-2 to TRBJ2-3, with D tentatively TRBD2 (7 bases). Germline assignment: CDR1 SGHTA and CDR2 FQGNSA. Trimming pared 1 base from V and 1 base from J, leaving 9 bases between. This CDR3 is built from 15 residues. CDR3 coding DNA: TGTGCCAGCAGCTTAGAGGGGGGGGGCACAGATACGCAGTATTTT. Its translation: CASSLEGGGTDTQYF.

The chain links TRBV5-4 to TRBJ2-1, with 12 positions matching TRBD2. Trimming cost V 4 bases and J 9 bases; bases outside gene matches: 8. The germline V gene encodes CDR1 SGHNT and CDR2 YYREEE (reference sequence). The CDR3 has 15 amino acids. In DNA form, the CDR3 reads TGTGCCAGCAGCGTCGCTAGCGGGGGGGCCGCTGAGCAGTTCTTC. It codes for CASSVASGGAAEQFF.

The chain joins TRBV19 to TRBJ1-3; TRBD1 matches 8 bases. Germline V gene sequence: CDR1 LNHDA, CDR2 SQIVND (reference sequence). The CDR3 consists of 15 residues. V was clipped by 7 bases and J by 4 bases; unmatched bases: 9. The CDR3 nucleotides read TGTGCCAGTAATCTACAGGGGGTAGCAGGAAACACCATATATTTT. This encodes CASNLQGVAGNTIYF.

Ten or more counts support this clone. The chain employs TRBV30 and TRBJ1-2; tentatively, D is TRBD1 (5 bases). The CDR3 contains 13 residues. V lost 0 bases and J lost 1, with 6 bases in between. The germline gives CDR1 GTSNPN, CDR2 SVGIG (reference sequence). The CDR3 region has the DNA TGTGCCTGGAGTGTCGACAGTAACTATGGCTACACCTTC. It yields the protein CAWSVDSNYGYTF. Full variable domain (rest looked up from reference TRBV30 and TRBJ1-2): SQTIHQWPATLVQPVGSPLSLECTVEGTSNPNLYWYRQAAGRGLQLLFYSVGIGQISSEVPQNLSASRPQDRQFILSSKKLLLSDSGFYLCAWSVDSNYGYTFGSGTRLTVV.

The chain couples TRBV6-6 to TRBJ1-2, with D perhaps TRBD1 (6 bases). This CDR3 has 14 amino acids. Germline V gives CDR1 MNHNY, CDR2 SVGAGI (reference sequence). V lost 5 bases and J 6 bases, leaving 16 bases between the germline ends. CDR3 sequence: CASSDREGVNGYTF. CDR3 in DNA: TGTGCCAGCAGTGATCGTGAGGGGGTCAATGGCTACACCTTC.

The chain combines TRBV3-1 (or the pseudogene TRBV3-2) with TRBJ1-1, with 9 bases that match TRBD1. J lost 10 bases, V lost 1 base, and 7 bases had no gene match. The CDR3 contains 14 residues. CDR1 is LGHDT and CDR2 is YNNKEL in the germline V gene (reference sequence). CDR3 amino acids: CASSQGGQGKIAFF. Here the CDR3 DNA reads TGTGCCAGCAGCCAAGGGGGACAGGGAAAGATAGCTTTCTTT.

The V gene is TRBV30, the J gene TRBJ1-1; D uncertain. The V end was cut by 4 bases, the J end by 3 bases, with 9 bases between. CDR1 and CDR2 from the germline V gene are GTSNPN and SVGIG (reference sequence). The CDR3 spans 12 residues. Written as DNA, the CDR3 is TGTGCCTGGACCGGGTATGACACTGAAGCTTTCTTT. Amino acids: CAWTGYDTEAFF.

The CDR3 nucleotides read TGCAGCGTTGCCCGAAGGCGGGACAGGGGGCCCACTGAAGCTTTCTTT. Protein sequence: CSVARRRDRGPTEAFF. The genes are TRBV29-1 and TRBJ1-1; 12 bases align to TRBD1. This CDR3 region has 16 residues. Germline assignment: CDR1 SQVTM and CDR2 ANQGSEA. V trimming: 4 bases; J trimming: 4 bases; junction bases outside the gene matches: 10.

The rearrangement uses TRBV5-1 and TRBJ1-1; D may be TRBD1 (6 bases). Germline V gene sequence: CDR1 SGHRS, CDR2 YFSETQ. The CDR3 totals 15 residues. The V and J ends lost 3 bases and 0 bases respectively, with 12 bases between them. Here the CDR3 reads CASSSTGSMNTEAFF. CDR3 coding DNA: TGCGCCAGCAGCTCAACAGGGAGTATGAACACTGAAGCTTTCTTT.

J is TRBJ2-7 and V is TRBV6-1; 8 bases map to TRBD1. Germline CDR1 reads MNHNS; CDR2 reads SASEGT. The CDR3 contains 15 residues. V lost 2 bases and J lost 1; bases outside the gene matches: 4. The DNA for the CDR3 is TGTGCCAGCAGTGAAAGAGGGACAGGTTCCTACGAGCAGTACTTC. Amino acids: CASSERGTGSYEQYF.

The chain carries TRBV2 and TRBJ1-2; 7 bases line up with TRBD1. This CDR3 comprises 14 residues. Per germline, CDR1 SNHLY and CDR2 FYNNEI. V dropped 5 bases and J dropped 0; count of bases not matched to a gene: 3. The CDR3 nucleotides read TGTGCCAGCAGTTTGGGACAGACTAACTATGGCTACACCTTC. It yields the protein CASSLGQTNYGYTF.

The V call is TRBV18, the J call TRBJ2-5; maybe TRBD2 (6 bases). This CDR3 is built from 16 residues. The germline gives CDR1 KGHSH, CDR2 LQKENI. Trimming took 3 bases from V and 0 from J, leaving 14 bases between them. CDR3 nucleotides: TGTGCCAGCTCACCGGGGAGGAAAACGTACCAAGAGACCCAGTACTTC. Its protein product is CASSPGRKTYQETQYF.

The V gene is TRBV10-3, the J gene TRBJ1-2; D is perhaps TRBD1 (6 bases). The CDR3 runs to 15 residues. Trimming took off 3 bases at V and 4 bases at J, with 15 bases between the two ends. Germline V lookup: CDR1 ENHRY, CDR2 SYGVKD. The CDR3 sequence is CAISDLGGGGYGYTF. The DNA for the CDR3 is TGTGCCATCAGTGACCTAGGGGGAGGGGGCTATGGCTACACCTTC.